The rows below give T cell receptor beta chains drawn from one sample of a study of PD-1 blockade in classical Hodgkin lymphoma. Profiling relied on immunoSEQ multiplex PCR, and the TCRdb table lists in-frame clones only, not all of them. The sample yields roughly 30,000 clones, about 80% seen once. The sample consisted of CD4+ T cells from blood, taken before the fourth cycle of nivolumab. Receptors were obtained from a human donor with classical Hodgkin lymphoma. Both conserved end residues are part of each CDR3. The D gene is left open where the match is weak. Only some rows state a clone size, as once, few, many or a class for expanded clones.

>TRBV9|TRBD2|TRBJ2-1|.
CASSPRGARENEQFF
TGTGCCAGCAGCCCGCGGGGGGCTCGGGAGAATGAGCAGTTCTTC
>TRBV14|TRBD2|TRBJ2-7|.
CASSLGLAVHEQYF
TGTGCCAGCAGCCTGGGACTAGCGGTCCACGAGCAGTACTTC
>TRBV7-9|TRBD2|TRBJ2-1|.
CASSLALAGGPYNEQFF
TGTGCCAGCAGCTTAGCGTTGGCGGGGGGACCATACAATGAGCAGTTCTTC
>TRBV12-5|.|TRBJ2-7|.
CASAPPRLGAVREQYF
TGTGCTAGTGCCCCACCCAGGTTAGGGGCGGTGAGGGAGCAGTACTTC
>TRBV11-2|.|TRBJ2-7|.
CASSLGDEQYF
TGTGCCAGCAGCTTAGGTGACGAGCAGTACTTC
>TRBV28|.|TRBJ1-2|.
CASRQLNSFYGYTF
TGTGCCAGCAGGCAGCTAAACTCTTTCTATGGCTACACCTTC
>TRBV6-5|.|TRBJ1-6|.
CASRREQFNSPLHF
TGTGCCAGCAGGCGGGAACAGTTTAATTCACCCCTCCACTTT
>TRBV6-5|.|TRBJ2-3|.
CASSYHTDKSTDTQYF
TGTGCCAGCAGTTACCACACGGACAAAAGCACAGATACGCAGTATTTT
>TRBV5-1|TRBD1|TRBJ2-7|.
CASSPSGTAYEQYF
TGCGCCAGCAGCCCTTCAGGGACAGCCTACGAGCAGTACTTC
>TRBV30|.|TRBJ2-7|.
CAWSPTRQAGQYF
TGTGCCTGGAGTCCCACCCGGCAGGCGGGGCAGTACTTC
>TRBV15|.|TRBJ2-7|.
CATSGYEQYF
TGTGCCACCAGCGGCTACGAGCAGTACTTC
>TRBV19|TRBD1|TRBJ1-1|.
CASSIDLVTGPTEAFF
TGTGCCAGTAGTATAGATCTCGTGACAGGGCCCACTGAAGCTTTCTTT
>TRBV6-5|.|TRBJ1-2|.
CASMTVTGGYTF
TGTGCCAGCATGACCGTGACGGGGGGCTACACCTTC
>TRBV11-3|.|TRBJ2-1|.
CASSLESPGNEQFF
TGTGCCAGCAGCTTAGAATCCCCGGGGAATGAGCAGTTCTTC
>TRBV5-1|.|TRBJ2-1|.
CASSLGLDEQFF
TGCGCCAGCAGCTTGGGGTTGGATGAGCAGTTCTTC
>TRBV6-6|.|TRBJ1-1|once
CAGRSRDTEAFF
TGTGCCGGACGGAGTCGTGACACTGAAGCTTTCTTT
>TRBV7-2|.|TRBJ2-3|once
CASSLQGGSTDTQYF
TGTGCCAGCAGCTTACAGGGTGGGAGCACAGATACGCAGTATTTT
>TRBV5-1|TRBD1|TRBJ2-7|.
CASSSRQGPYEQYF
TGCGCCAGCAGCTCGAGACAGGGTCCCTACGAGCAGTACTTC
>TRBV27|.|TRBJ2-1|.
CASSLFAGGSYNEQFF
TGTGCCAGCAGTTTATTTGCCGGAGGCTCCTACAATGAGCAGTTCTTC
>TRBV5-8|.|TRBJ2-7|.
CASSLRRGSSYEQYF
TGTGCCAGCAGCTTGAGGCGGGGCAGCTCCTACGAGCAGTACTTC
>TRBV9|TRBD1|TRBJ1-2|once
CASSPGTGLLDYGYTF
TGTGCCAGCAGCCCGGGGACAGGGTTATTGGACTATGGCTACACCTTC
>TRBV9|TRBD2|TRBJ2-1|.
CASSGGLAGGPISYNEQFF
TGTGCCAGCAGCGGAGGACTAGCGGGGGGACCTATCTCCTACAATGAGCAGTTCTTC
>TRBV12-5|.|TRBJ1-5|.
CASGLVLGTVNQPQHF
TGTGCTAGTGGTTTGGTACTCGGGACTGTGAATCAGCCCCAGCATTTT
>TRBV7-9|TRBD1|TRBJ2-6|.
CASSLAQGAVPGANVLTF
TGTGCCAGCAGCTTAGCACAGGGGGCCGTTCCTGGGGCCAACGTCCTGACTTTC
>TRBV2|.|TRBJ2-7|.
CASSADIAVSYEQYF
TGTGCCAGCAGTGCGGACATTGCGGTCTCCTACGAGCAGTACTTC
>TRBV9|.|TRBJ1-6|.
CASSTRAGGSYNSPLHF
TGTGCCAGCAGCACTAGAGCGGGGGGATCCTATAATTCACCCCTCCACTTT
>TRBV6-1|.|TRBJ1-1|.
CASSETGDGTFF
TGTGCCAGCAGTGAAACGGGGGATGGGACTTTCTTT
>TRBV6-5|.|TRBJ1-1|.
CASSWTNEAEAFF
TGTGCCAGCTCCTGGACAAATGAGGCTGAAGCTTTCTTT
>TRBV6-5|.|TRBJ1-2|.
CASSYFGRLNYGYTF
TGTGCCAGCAGTTACTTTGGCCGGCTTAACTATGGCTACACCTTC
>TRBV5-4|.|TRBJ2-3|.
CASSLGAGGTDTQYF
TGTGCCAGCAGCTTGGGGGCAGGGGGCACAGATACGCAGTATTTT
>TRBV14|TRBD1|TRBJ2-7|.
CASSQARRGYEQYF
TGTGCCAGCAGCCAAGCGCGCAGGGGGTACGAGCAGTACTTC
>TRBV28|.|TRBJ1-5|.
CASTEGNQPQHF
TGTGCCAGCACCGAGGGCAATCAGCCCCAGCATTTT
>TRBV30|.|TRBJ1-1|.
CAWRQANTEAFF
TGTGCCTGGAGACAGGCCAACACTGAAGCTTTCTTT
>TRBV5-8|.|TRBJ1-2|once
CASSLWYGYTF
TGTGCCAGCAGCTTGTGGTATGGCTACACCTTC
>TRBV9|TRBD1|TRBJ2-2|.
CASSVVSQGAGELFF
TGTGCCAGCAGCGTAGTCTCCCAGGGGGCCGGGGAGCTGTTTTTT
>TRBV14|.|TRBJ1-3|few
CARQGHTIYF
TGTGCCAGGCAGGGGCACACCATATATTTT
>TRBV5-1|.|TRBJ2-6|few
CASSWDTRSGANVLTF
TGCGCCAGCAGCTGGGACACCCGCTCTGGGGCCAACGTCCTGACTTTC